The subject of this entry is one TCR beta chain. Its antigen is still unknown. No much larger clone is present one base from it, and per-base qualities are unavailable. TCRbeta CDR3 regions were amplified from genomic DNA by means of the immunoSEQ Assay, a bias-controlled multiplex PCR. On the study's bioinformatics: The number of nucleated cells in each sample was estimated by amplification of reference gene primers within the assay. To quantify the absolute abundance of each unique TCRbeta CDR3 rearrangement, sequence reads were collapsed and filtered. For each sample, productive Simpson clonality was calculated by taking the square root of Simpson's diversity index across productive rearrangements. TCRdb's version of the immuneACCESS table is confined to in-frame rearrangements and falls short of the full clone set. An unresolved V gene accounts for under half of the shortfall where checked; the remainder is of unknown origin. The DNA was the basis for D and trimming; V, J and clone size are from that table. This sample gives about 400,000 clones in total; 87% of them show up just once. The ten largest clones represent 2.5% to 3% of the sample.

The entry originates in a study of blood T cell repertoires in COVID-19 (dated by TCRdb to between 2020 and 2021). As for the study more broadly: Collaborator samples came from the United States, Italy and Spain and covered acute and convalescent phases of COVID-19. The material from the prospective study consisted of cDNA or gDNA derived from T cells, B-cell-depleted T cells, or PBMCs. Subjects who had been exposed to COVID-19, were actively infected with it, or had recovered from it provided the deeply sampled blood TCRbeta repertoires that made up the dataset. The repertoires were made available in a free public database intended to serve as a resource for research on the immune response to SARS-CoV-2. The samples were drawn from two sources: the first 160 participants of the ongoing ImmuneRACE study, and fewer than 1,500 subjects contributed by 6 global collaborators. The sample metadata nearly always contained a de-identified subject ID, COVID-19 status, age in years and sex. Where HLA class I and class II types were available, the types were taken from metadata supplied by the sample provider, not from assay-based typing. Beyond this particular receptor, the publication reports: How much clinical and demographic metadata was included differed by source and by participant, and the metadata was provided uncurated.

Taken from the germline V gene (reference sequence), the CDR1 and CDR2 loops are SEHNR and FQNEAQ. From V the trimming removes 1 base and from J it removes 2 bases, while the gene matches leave 1 base of the junction unaccounted for. The CDR3 goes from the cysteine to the phenylalanine over 14 residues. The only DNA kept is the CDR3, 42 bases in frame from the first base. Enrolling through a virtual design, the prospective study's participants ranged in age from about 18 to 89 years and lived across around 25 United States geographic areas. To assign participants to cohorts, the prospective study relied on clinical history that participants themselves reported in a screening survey and a study questionnaire. For ImmuneRACE Cohort 3, a participant was defined as recovered based on two consecutive negative NP/OP PCR tests, clearance by a healthcare professional, or resolution of symptoms. Mobile phlebotomists in the prospective study collected whole blood, serum and a nasopharyngeal or oropharyngeal swab from every participant. Participants in the prospective study had the option to provide additional blood draws and questionnaires over an approximately two-month period. Blood samples from the prospective study were shipped frozen or at room temperature prior to DNA extraction.

The sequence was collected from a woman under 40 who had recovered from COVID-19. The chain is made from TRBV7-9 and TRBJ2-7; TRBD2 matches 8 bases in the middle. The sequenced sample was PBMCs or T cells enriched from blood (not recorded which). The DNA sequence reads TGTGCCAGCAGCTTAGTAGCGGGACCCTACGAGCAGTACTTC. It codes for CASSLVAGPYEQYF. This CDR3, with the reference TRBV7-9 and TRBJ2-7 proteins standing in past its ends, gives the full variable domain DTGVSQNPRHKITKRGQNVTFRCDPISEHNRLYWYRQTLGQGPEFLTYFQNEAQLEKSRLLSDRFSAERPKGSFSTLEIQRTEQGDSAMYLCASSLVAGPYEQYFGPGTRLTVT.